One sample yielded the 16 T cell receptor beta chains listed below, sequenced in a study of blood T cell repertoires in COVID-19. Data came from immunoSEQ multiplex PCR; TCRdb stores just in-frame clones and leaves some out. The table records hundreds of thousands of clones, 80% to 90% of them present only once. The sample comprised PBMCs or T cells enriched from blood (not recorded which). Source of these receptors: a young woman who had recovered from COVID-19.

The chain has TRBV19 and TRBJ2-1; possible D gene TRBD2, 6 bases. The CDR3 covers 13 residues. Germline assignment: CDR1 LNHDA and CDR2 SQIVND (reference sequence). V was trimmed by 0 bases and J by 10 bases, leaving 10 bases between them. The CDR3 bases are TGTGCCAGTAGTATAGAGTCCCTAGCGGAGCAGTTCTTC. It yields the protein CASSIESLAEQFF.

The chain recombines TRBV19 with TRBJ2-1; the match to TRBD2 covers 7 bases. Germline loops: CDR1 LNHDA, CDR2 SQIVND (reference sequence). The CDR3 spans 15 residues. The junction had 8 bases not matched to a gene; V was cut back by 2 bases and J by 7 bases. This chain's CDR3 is CASSIFAGAGNEQFF. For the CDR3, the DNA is TGTGCCAGTAGTATATTCGCGGGAGCCGGAAATGAGCAGTTCTTC. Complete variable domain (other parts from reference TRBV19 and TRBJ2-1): DGGITQSPKYLFRKEGQNVTLSCEQNLNHDAMYWYRQDPGQGLRLIYYSQIVNDFQKGDIAEGYSVSREKKESFPLTVTSAQKNPTAFYLCASSIFAGAGNEQFFGPGTRLTVL.

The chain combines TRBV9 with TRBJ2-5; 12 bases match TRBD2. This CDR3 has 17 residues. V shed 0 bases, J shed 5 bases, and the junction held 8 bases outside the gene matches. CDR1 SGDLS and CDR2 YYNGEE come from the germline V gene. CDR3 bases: TGTGCCAGCAGCGTAGAGGTGGGGCTAGCGGGAGGGGAGACCCAGTACTTC. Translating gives CASSVEVGLAGGETQYF. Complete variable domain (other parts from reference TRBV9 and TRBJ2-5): DSGVTQTPKHLITATGQRVTLRCSPRSGDLSVYWYQQSLDQGLQFLIQYYNGEERAKGNILERFSAQQFPDLHSELNLSSLELGDSALYFCASSVEVGLAGGETQYFGPGTRLLVL.

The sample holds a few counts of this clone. The CDR3 sequence: CASSESESSYNEQFF. CDR3 sequence (DNA): TGTGCCAGCAGTGAGAGCGAAAGCTCCTACAATGAGCAGTTCTTC. V is TRBV6-4 and J is TRBJ2-1; D is undetermined. Trimming took 3 bases from V and 0 from J, leaving 9 bases between them. The CDR3 spans 15 residues. Germline V CDR1 and CDR2: MRHNA, SNTAGT.

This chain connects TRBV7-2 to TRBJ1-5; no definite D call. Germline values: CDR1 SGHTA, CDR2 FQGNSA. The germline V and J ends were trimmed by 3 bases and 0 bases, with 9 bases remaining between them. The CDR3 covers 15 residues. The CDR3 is CASSLRGNSNQPQHF. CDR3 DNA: TGTGCCAGCAGCTTGAGAGGTAATAGCAATCAGCCCCAGCATTTT.

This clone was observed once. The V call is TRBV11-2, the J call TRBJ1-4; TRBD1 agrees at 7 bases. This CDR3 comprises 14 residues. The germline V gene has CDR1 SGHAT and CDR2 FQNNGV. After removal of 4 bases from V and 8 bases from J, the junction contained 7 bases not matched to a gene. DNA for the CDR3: TGTGCCAGCAGCTCCCAAGGGACAGCCGAAAAACTGTTTTTT. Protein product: CASSSQGTAEKLFF.

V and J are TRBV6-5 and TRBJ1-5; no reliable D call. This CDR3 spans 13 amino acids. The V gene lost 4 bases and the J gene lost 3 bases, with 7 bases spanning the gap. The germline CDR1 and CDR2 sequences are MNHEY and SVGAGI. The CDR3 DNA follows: TGTGCCAGCAGTTCGTCGTTCAATCAGCCCCAGCATTTT. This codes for CASSSSFNQPQHF.

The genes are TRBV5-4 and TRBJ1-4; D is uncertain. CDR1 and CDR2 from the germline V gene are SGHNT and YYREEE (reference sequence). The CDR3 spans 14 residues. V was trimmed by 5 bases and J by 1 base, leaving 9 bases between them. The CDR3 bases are TGTGCCAGCAGGGTTGACATAACTAATGAAAAACTGTTTTTT. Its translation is CASRVDITNEKLFF.

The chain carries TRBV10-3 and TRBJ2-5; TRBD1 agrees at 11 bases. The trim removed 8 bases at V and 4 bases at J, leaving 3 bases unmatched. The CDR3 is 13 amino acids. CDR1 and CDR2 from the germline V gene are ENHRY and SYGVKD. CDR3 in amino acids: CAIQDRGRETQYF. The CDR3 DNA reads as TGTGCCATCCAGGACAGGGGGCGAGAGACCCAGTACTTC.

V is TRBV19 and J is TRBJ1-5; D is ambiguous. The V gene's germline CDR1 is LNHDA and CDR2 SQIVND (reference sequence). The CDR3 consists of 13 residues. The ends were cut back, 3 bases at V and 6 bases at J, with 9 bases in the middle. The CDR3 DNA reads TGTGCCAGTAGTATTCTTGTAGCTCAGCCCCAGCATTTT. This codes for CASSILVAQPQHF.

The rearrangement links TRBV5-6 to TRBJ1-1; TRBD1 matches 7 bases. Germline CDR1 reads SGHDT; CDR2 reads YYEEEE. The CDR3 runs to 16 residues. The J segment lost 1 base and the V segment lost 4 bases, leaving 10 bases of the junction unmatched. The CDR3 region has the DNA TGTGCCAGCAGCCCCCTTACCCGGGACAGGAACACTGAAGCTTTCTTT. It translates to CASSPLTRDRNTEAFF.

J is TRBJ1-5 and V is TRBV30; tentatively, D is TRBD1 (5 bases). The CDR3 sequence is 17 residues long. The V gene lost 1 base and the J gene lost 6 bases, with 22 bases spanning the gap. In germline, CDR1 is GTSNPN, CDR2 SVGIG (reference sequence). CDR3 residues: CAWSAGTGTPRFQPQHF. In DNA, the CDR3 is TGTGCCTGGAGTGCCGGCACCGGGACTCCCAGGTTTCAGCCCCAGCATTTT.

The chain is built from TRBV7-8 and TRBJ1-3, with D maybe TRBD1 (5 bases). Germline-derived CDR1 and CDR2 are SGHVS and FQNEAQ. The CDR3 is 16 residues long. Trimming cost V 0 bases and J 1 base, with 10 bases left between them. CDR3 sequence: CASSLAMGGSGNTIYF. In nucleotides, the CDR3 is TGTGCCAGCAGCTTAGCGATGGGGGGATCTGGAAACACCATATATTTT.

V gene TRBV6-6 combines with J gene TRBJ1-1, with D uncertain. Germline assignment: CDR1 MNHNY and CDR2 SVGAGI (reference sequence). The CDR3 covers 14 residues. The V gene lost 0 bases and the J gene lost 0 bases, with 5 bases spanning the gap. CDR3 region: CASSYSEVNTEAFF. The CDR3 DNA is TGTGCCAGCAGTTACTCCGAGGTGAACACTGAAGCTTTCTTT.

In DNA, the CDR3 is TGTGCCAGCAGTTTCACTTTCCGACAGCCCCAGCATTTT. Translation gives CASSFTFRQPQHF. This chain links TRBV27 with TRBJ1-5, with unresolved D. Germline V gene lookup returns CDR1 MNHEY and CDR2 SMNVEV (reference sequence). The V end lost 3 bases, the J end lost 7 bases, and 10 bases lay between the germline ends. The CDR3 consists of 13 residues.

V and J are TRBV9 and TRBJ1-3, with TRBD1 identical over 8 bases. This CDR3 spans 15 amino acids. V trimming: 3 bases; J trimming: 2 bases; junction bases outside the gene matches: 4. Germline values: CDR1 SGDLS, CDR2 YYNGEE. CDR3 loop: CASSALTGAGNTIYF. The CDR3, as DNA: TGTGCCAGCAGCGCCTTGACAGGGGCTGGAAACACCATATATTTT.